This note documents a single T cell receptor beta chain sequence. This entry belongs to a study of blood T cell repertoires in COVID-19. Study-wide context: Specimens from acute and convalescent COVID-19 originated in the United States, Italy and Spain.

Adults between roughly 18 and 89 years of age took part from 20 to 25 US areas. Clinical history reported by participants formed the basis on which cohorts were assigned. Symptom resolution, clearance, or two negative PCRs marked donors in Cohort 3 as recovered. This CDR3 comprises 13 residues. V was clipped by 1 base and J by 7 bases, with 10 bases between them. The germline V gene has CDR1 SGHAT and CDR2 FQNNGV. TCRdb's table, derived via immunoSEQ multiplex PCR, lists solely in-frame clones and lacks some. Of about 300,000 clones listed, 75% to 95% are singletons. Sequencing input: PBMCs or T cells enriched from blood (not recorded which). The sequence was obtained from a woman aged 25 to 39 who had recovered from COVID-19. The rearrangement uses TRBV11-2 and TRBJ1-2; tentative D call: TRBD1 (6 bases). CDR3 protein: CASSLVRGGGYTF. The CDR3 coding sequence is TGTGCCAGCAGCTTAGTCAGGGGCGGTGGCTACACCTTC.